A selection of T cell receptor beta chains follows, all from one sample in a study of beta chain features in type 1 diabetes. Here immunoSEQ multiplex PCR was the method, and the copy in TCRdb shows in-frame clones only, minus some. The sample has about 140,000 clones, 9.7% seen once. Sequenced material: central memory CD4+ T cells from blood. The receptors were gathered from a woman aged 40 to 50 in good health. The CDR3 runs from the conserved cysteine through the conserved F or W. The order of the fields is V gene, D gene, J gene, clone size, CDR3 DNA, CDR3 protein. A D gene is named only where the DNA matches it firmly. Clone size is not always given. Where it is, it says once, few, many or a class for expanded clones.

TRBV7-9	-	TRBJ2-7	many	TGTGCCAGCAGCTTAGGCGTCGTGGGGGCGCAGTACTTC	CASSLGVVGAQYF
TRBV20-1	-	TRBJ2-7	many	TGCAGTGCTAGCACGGCCTACGAGCAGTACTTC	CSASTAYEQYF
TRBV1	-	TRBJ2-5	-	TGCACCAGCAGCCAACGTCCCCGCGGGGGGGCGGGGATATCGGGGGAGACCCAGTACTTC	CTSSQRPRGGAGISGETQYF
TRBV7-2	-	TRBJ2-6	-	TGTGCCAGCAGCTTAGAACATACCACTGGGGCCAACGTCCTGACTTTC	CASSLEHTTGANVLTF
TRBV7-2	TRBD1	TRBJ2-5	-	TGTGCCAGCAGGATTCGGACAGGGCGCCAAGAGACCCAGTACTTC	CASRIRTGRQETQYF
TRBV29-1	-	TRBJ1-2	-	TGCAGCGTTGATGGCCAAGGGGCGACGAGCTACACCTTC	CSVDGQGATSYTF
TRBV5-1	TRBD1	TRBJ2-2	few	TGCGCCAGCAGCTTGGACAGGGGGCACACCGGGGAGCTGTTTTTT	CASSLDRGHTGELFF
TRBV6-1	-	TRBJ2-5	-	TGTGCCAGCAGTAAAGGGACTTTCCAAGAGACCCAGTACTTC	CASSKGTFQETQYF
TRBV15	-	TRBJ2-4	-	TGTGCCACCAGGGAGGGTAGCGGTAACATTCAGTACTTC	CATREGSGNIQYF
TRBV6-1	-	TRBJ2-7	-	TGTGCCAGCAGTGATATTAGGGGCCAGGGGACCGAGCAGTACTTC	CASSDIRGQGTEQYF
TRBV10-3	TRBD1	TRBJ1-5	few	TGTGCCATCAGGGGGACAGGGACTCAGCCCCAGCATTTT	CAIRGTGTQPQHF
TRBV9	-	TRBJ1-1	-	TGTGCCAGCAGCGGGCCAGGGGCGAACACTGAAGCTTTCTTT	CASSGPGANTEAFF
TRBV27	TRBD1	TRBJ2-7	few	TGTGCCAGCAGTTTGAAGGGGGTGGACAGGGTAATTGGGAACGAGCAGTACTTC	CASSLKGVDRVIGNEQYF
TRBV18	TRBD1	TRBJ2-5	few	TGTGCCAGCTCACCTCCACAGGGGGAGAGGGAGACCCAGTACTTC	CASSPPQGERETQYF
TRBV5-4	-	TRBJ1-2	few	TGTGCCAGCAGCTTGGATCCCCAGGGAAACTATGGCTACACCTTC	CASSLDPQGNYGYTF
TRBV14	-	TRBJ1-1	-	TGTGCCAGCAGCCCTGTGGGGAGGAACACTGAAGCTTTCTTT	CASSPVGRNTEAFF
TRBV4-2	TRBD2	TRBJ2-5	-	TGTGCCAGCAGCCAAGTTCAAGGGGGGACTAGCGGGGAGACCCAGTACTTC	CASSQVQGGTSGETQYF
TRBV27	TRBD2	TRBJ2-5	-	TGTGCCAGCAGTTTCCTGACTAGCGGGGGACTAGAGACCCAGTACTTC	CASSFLTSGGLETQYF